This T cell receptor beta chain comes out of a study of monozygotic twins with inflammatory bowel disease (dated by TCRdb to 2018 to 2020). For the study in its entirety: In total, roughly 30 monozygotic twin pairs made up the full study: 19 Danish pairs, all IBD-discordant, plus nine German pairs, of which four were IBD-concordant and five were IBD-discordant. Each individual had, on average, about 151 000 unique TCRalpha sequences and 181 000 unique TCRbeta sequences available for analysis. Disease-associated traits were sought mainly through comparisons between IBD patients and their genetically identical healthy co-twins within discordant pairs.

The investigation overall reported the following: Fewer clonotypes were shared with other individuals by IBD patients than by healthy twins, most markedly in patients showing signs of disease activity. Different T cell subtypes could not be distinguished in the analysis. IBD patients had lower TCRbeta repertoire diversity, measured by the inverse Simpson index, than their healthy co-twins. Repertoire similarity did not differ between concordant and discordant twins, possibly due to limited statistical power. The results gave no support for a single strong signal or clonotype linked to IBD. Background noise and inter-individual variability may have been introduced into the repertoires by the differing immunosuppressive treatments among patients.

The library relied on 5' RACE. The input for every TCR library was roughly 3,300 ng of total RNA. For each sample, cDNA was synthesized in eight separate reactions using SMARTScribe reverse transcriptase. Unique molecular identifiers containing a 6-nucleotide sample barcode were introduced through template switching during cDNA synthesis. Two nested PCRs of about 16 and 10 cycles amplified the TCRalpha and TCRbeta cDNA, and bead purification followed each PCR. Before amplification, the cDNA was treated with uracil DNA-glycosylase and purified using the QIAquick PCR purification kit. The second PCR added Illumina TruSeq-compatible adapters along with sample-specific barcodes. Library quality and concentration were assessed using TapeStation and Qubit, and roughly 5.5 ng of each library was pooled. Pooled libraries were sequenced on an Illumina HiSeq2500 single-index Rapid Run with 2 x 100 bp reads and custom sequencing primers. The authors' pipeline ran thus. MiGEC version 1.2.6 was used for UMI-based consensus assembly to correct PCR and sequencing errors. MiXCR version 2.1.1 was used to carry out V(D)J alignment, clonotype assembly and CDR3 extraction. To normalise gene usage, clonotype sharing and MAIT/NKT TCR abundance, the analysis used the top 1000, 10 000 and 20 000 clonotypes per sample. After downsampling to 27 000 UMIs, diversity was calculated as the inverse Simpson index using the vegan R package. Paired Mann-Whitney U tests on discordant twin pairs were used, with Benjamini-Hochberg multiple-testing correction. The reads underwent TCRdb reprocessing, giving one record for each CDR3 protein sequence and no DNA. TCRdb's processing, not the authors', yielded these V and J calls. The sample has about 380,000 distinct CDR3 sequences on record. The ten most abundant clones make up approximately 2.8% of the sample.

A word on this clonotype: Its antigen is currently not known.

From each donor, a roughly 2.5 ml peripheral blood sample was collected into PAXgene tubes and stored at -80 degrees C. Without T cell sorting, total RNA was isolated from whole blood using the PAXgene blood miRNA kit on an automated QIAcube. Peripheral blood from monozygotic twin pairs who were concordant or discordant for inflammatory bowel disease underwent deep TCRalpha and TCRbeta repertoire profiling using unique molecular barcoding. Smoking habits were recorded for all twin pairs, with individuals classified as current, former or never smokers. Reading from cysteine to phenylalanine, the CDR3 counts 13 amino acids. No DNA appears here. Taken from the germline V gene, the CDR1 and CDR2 loops are SGHTA and FQGNSA.

The V and J genes are TRBV7-2 and TRBJ2-1. This receptor was taken from a human donor with ulcerative colitis or Crohn's disease, or a healthy co-twin of an affected twin (not recorded which). The specimen was blood. CDR3 reads: CASSLSGPAPQFF.